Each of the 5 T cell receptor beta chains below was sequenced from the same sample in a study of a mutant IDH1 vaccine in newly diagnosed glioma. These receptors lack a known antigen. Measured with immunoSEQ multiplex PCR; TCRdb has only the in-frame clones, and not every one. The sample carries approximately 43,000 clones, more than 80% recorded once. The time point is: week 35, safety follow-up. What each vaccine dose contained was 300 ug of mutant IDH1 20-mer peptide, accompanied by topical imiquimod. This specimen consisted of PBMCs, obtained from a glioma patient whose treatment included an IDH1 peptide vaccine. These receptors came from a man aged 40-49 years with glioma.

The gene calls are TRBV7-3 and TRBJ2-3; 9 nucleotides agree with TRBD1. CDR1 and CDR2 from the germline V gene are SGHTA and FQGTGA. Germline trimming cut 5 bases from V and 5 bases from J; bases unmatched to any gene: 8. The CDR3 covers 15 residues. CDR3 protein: CASSPNTGGIDTQYF. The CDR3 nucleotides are TGTGCCAGCAGCCCAAATACAGGGGGCATAGATACGCAGTATTTT.

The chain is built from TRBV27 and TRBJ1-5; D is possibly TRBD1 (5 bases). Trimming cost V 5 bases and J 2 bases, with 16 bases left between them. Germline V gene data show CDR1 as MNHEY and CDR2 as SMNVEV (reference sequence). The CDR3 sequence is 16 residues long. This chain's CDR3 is CASSRGSGFRNQPQHF. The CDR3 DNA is TGTGCCAGCAGTCGGGGATCAGGGTTTCGCAATCAGCCCCAGCATTTT.

This CDR3 is CASRQGNTQPQHF. The CDR3 bases are TGTGCCAGCAGGCAGGGGAATACCCAGCCCCAGCATTTT. The chain employs TRBV28 and TRBJ1-5; possible D gene TRBD1, 6 bases. Trimming took off 6 bases at V and 7 bases at J, with 13 bases between the two ends. The CDR3 is made up of 13 amino acids. CDR1 and CDR2 (germline): MDHEN, SYDVKM.

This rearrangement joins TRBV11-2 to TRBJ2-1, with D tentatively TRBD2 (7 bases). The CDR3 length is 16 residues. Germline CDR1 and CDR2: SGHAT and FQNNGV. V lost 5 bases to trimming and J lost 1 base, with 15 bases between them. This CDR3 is CASSPNRGGSYNEQFF. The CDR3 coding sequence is TGTGCCAGCAGCCCGAATAGGGGGGGGTCCTACAATGAGCAGTTCTTC.

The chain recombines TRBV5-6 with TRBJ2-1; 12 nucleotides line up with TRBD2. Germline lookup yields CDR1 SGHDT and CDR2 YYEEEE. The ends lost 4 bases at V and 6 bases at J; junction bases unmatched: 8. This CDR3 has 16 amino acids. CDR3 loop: CASSTRLAGDLNEQFF. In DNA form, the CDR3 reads TGTGCCAGCAGCACCCGACTAGCGGGAGACCTCAATGAGCAGTTCTTC.